This T cell receptor beta chain is drawn from a study of response to subunit inactivated influenza vaccine. General study points: There was a suggestion from the authors that each seasonal influenza vaccination recruits few new T cells.

Regarding this clonotype: Its antigen is unknown.

TCRdb reprocessed the RT-PCR reads via MiXCR and lists one record per CDR3 protein. This repertoire shows about 500,000 distinct CDR3 sequences, 16% found once; its top ten account for approximately 3%. The receptor's source is a man aged 50 to 75 who received an inactivated influenza vaccine. The source was CD4+ T cells sorted from PBMCs, collected around 25 months after vaccination.

The CDR3 region has the DNA TGTGCCAGCAGCCGGACTAGAAATGAGCAGTTCTTC. Translating gives CASSRTRNEQFF. The chain couples TRBV7-2 to TRBJ2-1; TRBD2 aligns across 7 bases. The junction had 2 bases not matched to a gene; V was cut back by 5 bases and J by 7 bases. The germline gives CDR1 SGHTA, CDR2 FQGNSA. This CDR3 is built from 12 residues.